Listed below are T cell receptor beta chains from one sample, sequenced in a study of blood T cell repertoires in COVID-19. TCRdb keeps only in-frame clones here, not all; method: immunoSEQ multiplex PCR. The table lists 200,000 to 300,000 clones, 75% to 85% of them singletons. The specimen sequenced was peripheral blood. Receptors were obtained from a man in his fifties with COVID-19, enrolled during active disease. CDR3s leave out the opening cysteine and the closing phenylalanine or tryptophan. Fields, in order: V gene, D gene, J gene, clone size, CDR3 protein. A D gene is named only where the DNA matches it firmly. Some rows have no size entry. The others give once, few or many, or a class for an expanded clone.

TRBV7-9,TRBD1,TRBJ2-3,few,ASTGTGSTDTQY
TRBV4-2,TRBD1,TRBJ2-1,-,ASSQGGGAVVDEQF
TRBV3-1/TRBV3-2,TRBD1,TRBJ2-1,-,ASSTSGTGVREQF
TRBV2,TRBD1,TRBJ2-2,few,ASSDPIDGQGTGELF
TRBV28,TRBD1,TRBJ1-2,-,ASSIHQGAGYGYT
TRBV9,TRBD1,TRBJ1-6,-,ASSVGPPAGGMTNSPLH
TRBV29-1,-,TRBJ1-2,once,SVERRHYGYT
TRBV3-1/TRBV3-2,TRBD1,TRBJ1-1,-,ASSQGTGVITEAF
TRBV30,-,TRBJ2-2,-,AAPHPANTGELF
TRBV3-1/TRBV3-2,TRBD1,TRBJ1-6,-,ASSRDRGVYNSPLH
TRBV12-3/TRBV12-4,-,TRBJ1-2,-,ASRGLNYGYT
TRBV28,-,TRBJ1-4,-,ASSREGTNEKLF
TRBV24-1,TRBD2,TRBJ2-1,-,ATAGLAGRTYNEQF
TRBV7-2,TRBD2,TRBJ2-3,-,ASSLALASGGLSTDTQY
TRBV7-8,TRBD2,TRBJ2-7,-,ASSLRSGGASRHEQY
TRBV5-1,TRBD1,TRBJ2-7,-,ASTGQGLYEQY
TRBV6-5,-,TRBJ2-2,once,ASSYWPVTGELF
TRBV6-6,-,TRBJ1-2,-,ASSYDSFNYGYT
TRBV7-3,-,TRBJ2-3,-,ASSLSGLTDTQY
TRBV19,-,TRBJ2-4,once,ASSIGGTKNIQY
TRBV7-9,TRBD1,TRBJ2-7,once,ASSTPGQGFKQY
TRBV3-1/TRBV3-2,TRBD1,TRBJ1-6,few,ASSPRDRVQSPLH
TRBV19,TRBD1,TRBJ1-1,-,ASTPPGQGPPEAF
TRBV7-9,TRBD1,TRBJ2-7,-,ASSPVAGGSYEQY
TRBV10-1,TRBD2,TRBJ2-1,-,ASCPPGAGGPYEQF
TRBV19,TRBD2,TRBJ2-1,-,ASWGRGRNEQF
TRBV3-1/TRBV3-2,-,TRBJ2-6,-,ASSRAHRVGANVLT
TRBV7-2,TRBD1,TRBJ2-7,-,ASSLAIAGGDRYEQY
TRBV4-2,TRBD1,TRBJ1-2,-,ASSQDLGGHDGYT